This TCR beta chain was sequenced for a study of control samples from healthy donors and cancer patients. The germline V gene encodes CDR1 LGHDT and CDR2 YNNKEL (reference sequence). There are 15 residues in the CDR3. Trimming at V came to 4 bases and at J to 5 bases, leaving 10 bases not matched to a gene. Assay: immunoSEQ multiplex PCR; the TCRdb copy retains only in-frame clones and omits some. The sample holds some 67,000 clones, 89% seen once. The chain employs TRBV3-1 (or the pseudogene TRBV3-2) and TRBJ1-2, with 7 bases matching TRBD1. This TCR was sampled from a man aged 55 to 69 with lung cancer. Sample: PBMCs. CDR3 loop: CASSPTGARYYGYTF. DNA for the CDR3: TGTGCCAGCAGCCCTACAGGGGCGAGGTATTATGGCTACACCTTC.